This T cell receptor beta chain was documented in a study of shared clonotypes between healthy human individuals. CDR1 and CDR2 (germline): SGHNT, YYREEE (reference sequence). V dropped 2 bases and J dropped 3; count of bases not matched to a gene: 5. The CDR3 sequence is 15 residues long. Those who donated were healthy HIV-negative adults, with no recent acute infections or vaccinations reported. CD4+ cells yielded CD45RA+ naive and CD45RA-negative memory subsets. Findings of the study overall: Owing to a small donor count, the genetic and exposure-history diversity represented was limited.

In replicate PCRs of sorted subsets, roughly 190 ng DNA, some 28,000 T cell genomes, was used. Produced via immunoSEQ multiplex PCR; TCRdb's table is partial and in-frame only. Of some 2.3 million clones in the sample, more than 85% were seen once. With regard to this clone: Antigen: not known.

The origin of this receptor is a man younger than 30 in good health. Some clones in this sample may be carry-over from other donors' samples. Source material: naive CD4+ T cells from PBMCs. Regarding subset: CD45RA+ positively selected. The chain has TRBV5-4 and TRBJ2-5; 9 bases map to TRBD1. As DNA, the CDR3 is TGTGCCAGCAGCTTCGGAGGGACAGGGAAAGAGACCCAGTACTTC. Protein product: CASSFGGTGKETQYF.